The 3 T cell receptor beta chains presented below share a single source sample, sequenced in a study of Graves' ophthalmopathy and Graves' hyperthyroidism. From RNA, the CDR3 regions of TCR beta chains were amplified and sequenced. First-round RT-PCR employed HTBI primers, with a second-round multiplex PCR after it. TCRdb processed the multiplex PCR reads anew with MiXCR; each CDR3 protein has one entry. The table includes over a million distinct CDR3 sequences, about two fifths detected once. The material sequenced was peripheral blood or thyroid tissue (not recorded which). These receptors were taken from an adult man with Graves' hyperthyroidism.

This clonotype was counted ten times or more. The chain recombines TRBV19 with TRBJ1-5; D not resolved. Per germline, CDR1 LNHDA and CDR2 SQIVND (reference sequence). The CDR3 is 13 residues long. V gave up 4 bases and J gave up 6 bases, with 10 bases separating them. CDR3 nucleotides: TGTGCCAGTAGTACGCAACGAACTCAGCCCCAGCATTTT. It yields the protein CASSTQRTQPQHF.

The chain is built from TRBV20-1 and TRBJ2-7, with TRBD1 matching 8 bases. V shed 6 bases, J shed 3 bases, and the junction held 10 bases outside the gene matches. CDR1 and CDR2 (germline): DFQATT, SNEGSKA (reference sequence). The CDR3 is 14 residues long. DNA for the CDR3: TGCAGTGCCATACCCCGGACAGGGTACTACGAGCAGTACTTC. Translated, it gives CSAIPRTGYYEQYF.

This clonotype was recorded many times. The chain carries TRBV29-1 and TRBJ2-7; 8 bases match TRBD1. Germline V lookup: CDR1 SQVTM, CDR2 ANQGSEA. The CDR3 is 13 residues long. The CDR3 DNA follows: TGCAGTATTACAGGGGGTATATTTAACGAGCAGTACTTC. Protein sequence: CSITGGIFNEQYF.